Here is one T cell receptor (beta chain) with its context. As yet, its antigen is unknown. The entry originates in a study of CD8 T cells in ankylosing spondylitis. Study results and limitations: Some of the motif variants had earlier been found in reactive arthritis patients' fluid and blood. Reportedly, disease-linked clones are significantly enriched in ankylosing spondylitis patients' matched synovial fluid. Seemingly distinctive of ankylosing spondylitis blood was a TCR beta motif formed by eight highly homologous variants.

The length of the CDR3 is 16 residues. The junction had 7 bases not matched to a gene; V was cut back by 1 base and J by 12 bases. Germline-derived CDR1 and CDR2 are KGHSH and LQKENI. Quantitative 5'-RACE with molecular barcodes generated TCR beta libraries. TCRdb reanalysed the 5' RACE reads using MiXCR and keeps one entry per CDR3 protein. The top ten clones hold 13% of a sample with 350,000 to 400,000 distinct CDR3 sequences, 20% of them seen once. Source material: blood, either unsorted or a sorted T cell fraction (not recorded which). J is TRBJ2-1 and V is TRBV18; 15 bases are shared with TRBD2. The receptor was isolated from a male donor with ankylosing spondylitis or in good health (not recorded which). DNA of the CDR3: TGTGCCAGCTCACCACGAGGACTAGCGGGGGGGCCTGGGCAGTTCTTC. Protein: CASSPRGLAGGPGQFF.